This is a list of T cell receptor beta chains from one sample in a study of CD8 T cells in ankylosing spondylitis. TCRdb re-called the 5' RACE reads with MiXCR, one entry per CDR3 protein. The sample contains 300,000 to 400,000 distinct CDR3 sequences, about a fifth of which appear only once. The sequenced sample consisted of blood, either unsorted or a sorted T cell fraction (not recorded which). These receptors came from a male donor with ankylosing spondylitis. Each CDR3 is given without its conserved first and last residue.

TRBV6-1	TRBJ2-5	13	ASSEEPQGRETQY
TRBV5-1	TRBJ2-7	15	ASSLGPTGTGTYEQY
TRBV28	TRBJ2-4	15	ASSSSQRLLAKNIQY
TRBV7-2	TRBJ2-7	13	ASSPSRNPAYEQY
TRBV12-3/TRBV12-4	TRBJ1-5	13	ASSLWTRINQPQH
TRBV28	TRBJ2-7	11	ASRRTRAYEQY
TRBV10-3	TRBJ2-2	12	AIRREADTGELF
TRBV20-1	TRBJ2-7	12	SARRREFPYEQY
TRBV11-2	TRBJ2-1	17	ASSLDAPSQLAGGHEQF
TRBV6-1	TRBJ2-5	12	AGTSSRVGETQY
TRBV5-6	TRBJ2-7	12	ASIRREPSYEQY
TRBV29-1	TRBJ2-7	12	SVGVRGGSYEQY
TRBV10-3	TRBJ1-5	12	AIREDGKNQPQH
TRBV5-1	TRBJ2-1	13	ASSYRTGPYNEQF
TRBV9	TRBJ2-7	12	ASSVGEGFYEQY
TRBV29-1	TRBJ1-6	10	SGPARNSPLH
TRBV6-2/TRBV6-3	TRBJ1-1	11	ASSYRAHTEAF
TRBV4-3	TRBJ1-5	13	ASSPALGNNQPQH
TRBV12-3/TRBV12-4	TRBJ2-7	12	AHFPGTGSYEQY
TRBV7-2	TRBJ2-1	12	ATDRGRTYNEQF
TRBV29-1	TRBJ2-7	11	SVCFGSTYEQY
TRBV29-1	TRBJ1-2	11	SVEDRMDYGYT
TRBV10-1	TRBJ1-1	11	ASTKELNTEAF
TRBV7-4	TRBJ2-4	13	ASSPRKVSKNIQY
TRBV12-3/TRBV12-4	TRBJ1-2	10	ASSLSEDGYT
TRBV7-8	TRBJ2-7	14	ASSLLNGLSSYEQY
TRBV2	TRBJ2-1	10	ASSATRNEQF
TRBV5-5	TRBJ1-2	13	ASSPGQGFAYGYT
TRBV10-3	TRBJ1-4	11	AITRDPNEKLF
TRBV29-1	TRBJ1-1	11	SVDTRMNTEAF
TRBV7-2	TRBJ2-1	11	ASSSTPSNEQF
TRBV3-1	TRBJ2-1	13	ASSPPANTYNEQF
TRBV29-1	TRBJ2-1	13	SVEEGPGGYNEQF
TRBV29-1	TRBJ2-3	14	SVEEGEAGWEDTQY
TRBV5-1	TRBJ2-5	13	ASSPDRGQEETQY
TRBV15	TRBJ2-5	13	ATSRDQVQGETQY
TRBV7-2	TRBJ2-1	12	ASSANRGPDEQF
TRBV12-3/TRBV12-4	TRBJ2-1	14	ASKPPGLAGAGEQF
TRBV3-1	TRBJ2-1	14	ASSQGPGEGVNEQF
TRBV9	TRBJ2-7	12	ASSEGLAGGEQY
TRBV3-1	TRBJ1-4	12	ASSQVQSNEKLF
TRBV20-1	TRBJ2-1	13	SATAGTSVYNEQF
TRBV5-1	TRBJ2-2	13	ASSLGSPNTGELF
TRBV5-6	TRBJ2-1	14	ASSHLAGNSYNEQF
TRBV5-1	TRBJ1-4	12	ASSEHGANEKLF
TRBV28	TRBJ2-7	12	ASRVAGVAYEQY
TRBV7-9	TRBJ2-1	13	ASSQLRSSYNEQF
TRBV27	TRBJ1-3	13	ASSLGQGPGNTIY
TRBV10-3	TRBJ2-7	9	ATMERFEQY
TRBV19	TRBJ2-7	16	ASTRQLTTSGSSYEQY
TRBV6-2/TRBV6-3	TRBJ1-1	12	ASSWQGINTEAF
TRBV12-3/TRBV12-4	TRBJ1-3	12	ASSTGSSGNTIY
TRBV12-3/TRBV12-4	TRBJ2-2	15	ASSSPGLALNTGELF
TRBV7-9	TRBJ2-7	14	ASSLAGPTGTYEQY
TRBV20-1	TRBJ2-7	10	SARDGVLEQY
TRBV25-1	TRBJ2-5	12	ASSGYRYQETQY
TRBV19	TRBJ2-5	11	ASSMVGSETQY
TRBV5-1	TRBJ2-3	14	ASSSSGGVSTDTQY
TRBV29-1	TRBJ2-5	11	SVSEGARETQY